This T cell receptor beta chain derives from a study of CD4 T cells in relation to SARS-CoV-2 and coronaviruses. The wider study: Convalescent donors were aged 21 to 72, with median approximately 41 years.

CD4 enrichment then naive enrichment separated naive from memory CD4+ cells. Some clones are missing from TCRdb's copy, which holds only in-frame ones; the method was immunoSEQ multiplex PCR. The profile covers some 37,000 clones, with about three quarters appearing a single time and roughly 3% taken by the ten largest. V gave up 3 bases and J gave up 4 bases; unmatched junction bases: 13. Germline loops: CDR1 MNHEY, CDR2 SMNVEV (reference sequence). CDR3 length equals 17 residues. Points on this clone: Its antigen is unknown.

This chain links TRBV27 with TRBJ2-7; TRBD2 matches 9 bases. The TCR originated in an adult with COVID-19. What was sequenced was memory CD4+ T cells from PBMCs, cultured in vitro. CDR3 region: CASSFRSIAGEGYEQYF. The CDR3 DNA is TGTGCCAGCAGTTTTCGATCCATAGCGGGAGAAGGATACGAGCAGTACTTC.